A selection of T cell receptor beta chains follows, all from one sample in a study of Graves' ophthalmopathy and Graves' hyperthyroidism. TCRdb redid the calling of the multiplex PCR reads with MiXCR, one entry per CDR3 protein. Of 600,000 to 950,000 distinct CDR3 sequences in the sample, around 40% are singletons; the top ten hold 44%. Sequencing used peripheral blood. These receptors originate from an adult man with Graves' ophthalmopathy. Both conserved end residues are part of each CDR3. D genes are given only for firm matches. Where a row states a size, it is once, few, many or the class of an expanded clone; other rows omit it.

V gene,J gene,clone size,CDR3 length,D gene,CDR3 protein,CDR3 DNA
TRBV20-1,TRBJ1-4,few,15,-,CSARPGQTTNEKLFF,TGCAGTGCTAGACCCGGACAGACAACTAATGAAAAACTGTTTTTT
TRBV5-1,TRBJ2-7,-,15,-,CASSFRSGRSYEQYF,TGCGCCAGCAGCTTTAGGTCGGGCCGCTCCTACGAGCAGTACTTC
TRBV7-9,TRBJ2-6,-,13,-,CASRGPGANVLTF,TGCGCCAGCAGAGGGCCGGGGGCCAACGTCCTGACTTTC
TRBV7-9,TRBJ2-5,-,13,-,CASSQQWQETQYF,TGTGCCAGCAGCCAACAGTGGCAAGAGACCCAGTACTTC
TRBV7-9,TRBJ2-5,-,14,TRBD2,CASSQAGGLQTQYF,TGTGCCAGCAGCCAAGCGGGGGGGCTTCAGACCCAGTACTTC
TRBV25-1,TRBJ2-2,-,15,TRBD2,CASSSLGSGAGELFF,TGTGCCAGCAGTTCCTTGGGGAGCGGGGCCGGGGAGCTGTTTTTT
TRBV7-9,TRBJ2-5,-,14,-,CAGSIQRLQETQYF,TGTGCCGGCAGTATCCAGAGATTACAAGAGACCCAGTACTTC
TRBV7-9,TRBJ2-2,many,15,-,CASSLGRRSTGELFF,TGTGCCAGCAGCTTGGGCAGACGTAGCACCGGGGAGCTGTTTTTT
TRBV11-2,TRBJ2-7,-,13,-,CASSQGDSYEQYF,TGTGCCAGCAGCCAAGGTGACTCCTACGAGCAGTACTTC
TRBV15,TRBJ2-2,once,20,TRBD2,CATSRRLGLAGGGNTGELFF,TGTGCCACCAGCAGAAGACTCGGGCTAGCGGGAGGCGGGAACACCGGGGAGCTGTTTTTT